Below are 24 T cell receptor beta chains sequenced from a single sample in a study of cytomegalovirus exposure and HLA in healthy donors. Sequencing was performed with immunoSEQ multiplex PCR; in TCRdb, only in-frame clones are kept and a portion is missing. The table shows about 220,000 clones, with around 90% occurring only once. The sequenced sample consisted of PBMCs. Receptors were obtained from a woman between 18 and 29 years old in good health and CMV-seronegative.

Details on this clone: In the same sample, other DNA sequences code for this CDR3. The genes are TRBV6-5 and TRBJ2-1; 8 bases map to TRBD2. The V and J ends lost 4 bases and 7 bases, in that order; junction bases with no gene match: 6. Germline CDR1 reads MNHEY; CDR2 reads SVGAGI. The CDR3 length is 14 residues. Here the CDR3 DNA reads TGTGCCAGCAGTTTGGCGGGAGGAGGAAATGAGCAGTTCTTC. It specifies CASSLAGGGNEQFF.

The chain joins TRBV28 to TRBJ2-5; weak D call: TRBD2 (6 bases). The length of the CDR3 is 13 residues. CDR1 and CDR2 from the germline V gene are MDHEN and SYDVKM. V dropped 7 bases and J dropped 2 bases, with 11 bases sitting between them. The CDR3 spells CASTKTRQETQYF. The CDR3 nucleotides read TGTGCCAGCACGAAGACTAGACAAGAGACCCAGTACTTC.

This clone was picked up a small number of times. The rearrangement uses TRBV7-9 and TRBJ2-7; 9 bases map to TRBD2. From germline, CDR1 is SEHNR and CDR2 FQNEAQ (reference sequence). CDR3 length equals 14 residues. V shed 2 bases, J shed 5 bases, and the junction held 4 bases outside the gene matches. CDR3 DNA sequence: TGTGCCAGCAGCTTAATAGCGGGGGCCAACGAGCAGTACTTC. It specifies CASSLIAGANEQYF. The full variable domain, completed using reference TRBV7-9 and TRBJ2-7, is DTGVSQNPRHKITKRGQNVTFRCDPISEHNRLYWYRQTLGQGPEFLTYFQNEAQLEKSRLLSDRFSAERPKGSFSTLEIQRTEQGDSAMYLCASSLIAGANEQYFGPGTRLTVT.

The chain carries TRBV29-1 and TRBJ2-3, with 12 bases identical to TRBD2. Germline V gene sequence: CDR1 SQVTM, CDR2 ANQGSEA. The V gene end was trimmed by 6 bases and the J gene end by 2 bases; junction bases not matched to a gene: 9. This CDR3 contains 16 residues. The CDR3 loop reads CSVPGGLAGYTDTQYF. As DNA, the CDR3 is TGCAGCGTACCCGGGGGACTAGCGGGCTACACAGATACGCAGTATTTT.

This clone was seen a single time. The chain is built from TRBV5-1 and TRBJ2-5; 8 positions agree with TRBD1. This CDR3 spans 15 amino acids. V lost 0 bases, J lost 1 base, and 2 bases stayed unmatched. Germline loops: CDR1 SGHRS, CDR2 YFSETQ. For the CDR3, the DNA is TGCGCCAGCAGCTTGGCCGGGACAGGCCAAGAGACCCAGTACTTC. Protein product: CASSLAGTGQETQYF.

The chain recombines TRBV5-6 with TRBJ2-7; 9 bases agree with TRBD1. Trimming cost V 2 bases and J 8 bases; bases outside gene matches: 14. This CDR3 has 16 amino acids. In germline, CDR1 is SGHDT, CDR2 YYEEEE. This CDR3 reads CASSFRRRDREIKQYF. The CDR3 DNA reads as TGTGCCAGCAGCTTCCGCCGCCGGGACAGGGAAATCAAGCAGTACTTC.

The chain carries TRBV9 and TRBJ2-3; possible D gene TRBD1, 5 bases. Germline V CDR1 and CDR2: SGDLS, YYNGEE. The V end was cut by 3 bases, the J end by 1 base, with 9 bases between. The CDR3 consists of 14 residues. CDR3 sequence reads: CASSAMTGTDTQYF. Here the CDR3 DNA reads TGTGCCAGCAGCGCCATGACAGGCACAGATACGCAGTATTTT.

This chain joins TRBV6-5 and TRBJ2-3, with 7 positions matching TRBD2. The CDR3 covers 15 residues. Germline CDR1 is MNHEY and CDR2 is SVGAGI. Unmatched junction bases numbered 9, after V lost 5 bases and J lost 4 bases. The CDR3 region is CASSPASGGADTQYF. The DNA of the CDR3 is TGTGCCAGCAGTCCTGCTAGCGGAGGGGCAGATACGCAGTATTTT.

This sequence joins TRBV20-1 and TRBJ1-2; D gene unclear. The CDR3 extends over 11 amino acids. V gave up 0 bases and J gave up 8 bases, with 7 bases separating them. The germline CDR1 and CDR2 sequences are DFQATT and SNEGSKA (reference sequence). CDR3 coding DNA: TGCAGTGCTAGAGATGAGAGAGGCTACACCTTC. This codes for CSARDERGYTF.

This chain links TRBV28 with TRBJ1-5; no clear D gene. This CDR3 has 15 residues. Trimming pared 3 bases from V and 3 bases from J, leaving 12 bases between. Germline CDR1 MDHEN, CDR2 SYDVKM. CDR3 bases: TGTGCCAGCAGTTTGGGAGGGCGAACCAATCAGCCCCAGCATTTT. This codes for CASSLGGRTNQPQHF.

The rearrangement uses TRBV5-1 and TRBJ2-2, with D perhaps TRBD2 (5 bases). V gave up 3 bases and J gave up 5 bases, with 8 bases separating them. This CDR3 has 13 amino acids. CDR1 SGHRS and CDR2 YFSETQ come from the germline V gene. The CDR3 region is CASSSLATGELFF. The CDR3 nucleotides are TGCGCCAGCAGCTCGCTAGCTACCGGGGAGCTGTTTTTT. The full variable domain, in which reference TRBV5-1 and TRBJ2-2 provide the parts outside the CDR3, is KAGVTQTPRYLIKTRGQQVTLSCSPISGHRSVSWYQQTPGQGLQFLFEYFSETQRNKGNFPGRFSGRQFSNSRSEMNVSTLELGDSALYLCASSSLATGELFFGEGSRLTVL.

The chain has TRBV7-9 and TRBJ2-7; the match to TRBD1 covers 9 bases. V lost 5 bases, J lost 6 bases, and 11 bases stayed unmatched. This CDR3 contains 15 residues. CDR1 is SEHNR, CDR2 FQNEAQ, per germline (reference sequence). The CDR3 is CASSPPGTGRSEQYF. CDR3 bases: TGTGCCAGCAGCCCGCCAGGGACAGGGAGGTCCGAGCAGTACTTC.

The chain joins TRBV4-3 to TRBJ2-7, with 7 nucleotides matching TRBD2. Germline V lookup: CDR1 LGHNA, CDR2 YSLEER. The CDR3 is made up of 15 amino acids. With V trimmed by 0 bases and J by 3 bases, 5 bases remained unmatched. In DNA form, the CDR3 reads TGCGCCAGCAGCCAAGACATGGGGGAGGGCTACGAGCAGTACTTC. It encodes CASSQDMGEGYEQYF.

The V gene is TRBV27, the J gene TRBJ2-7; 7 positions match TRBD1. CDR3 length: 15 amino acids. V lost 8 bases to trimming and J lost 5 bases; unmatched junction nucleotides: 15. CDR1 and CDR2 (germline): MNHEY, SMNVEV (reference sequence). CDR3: CASRGGAYLPDEQYF. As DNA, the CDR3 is TGTGCCAGCCGAGGGGGCGCGTATCTTCCAGACGAGCAGTACTTC.

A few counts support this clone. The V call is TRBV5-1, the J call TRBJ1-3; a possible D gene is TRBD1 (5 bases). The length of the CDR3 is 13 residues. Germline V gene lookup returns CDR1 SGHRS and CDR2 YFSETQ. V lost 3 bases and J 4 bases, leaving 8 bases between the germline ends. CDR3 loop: CASSSGPGNTIYF. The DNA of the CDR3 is TGCGCCAGCAGCTCAGGGCCAGGAAACACCATATATTTT.

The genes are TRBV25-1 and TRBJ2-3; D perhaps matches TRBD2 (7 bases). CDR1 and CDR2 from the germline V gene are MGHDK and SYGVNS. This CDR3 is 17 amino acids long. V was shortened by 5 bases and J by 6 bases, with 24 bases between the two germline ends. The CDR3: CASSILGGGGLLDTQYF. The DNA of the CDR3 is TGTGCCAGCAGTATCCTTGGGGGAGGGGGACTTCTTGATACGCAGTATTTT.

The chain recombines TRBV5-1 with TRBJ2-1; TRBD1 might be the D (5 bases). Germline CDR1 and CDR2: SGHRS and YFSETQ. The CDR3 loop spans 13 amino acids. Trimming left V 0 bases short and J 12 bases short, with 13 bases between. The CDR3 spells CASSLDYPTGQFF. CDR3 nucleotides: TGCGCCAGCAGCTTGGACTACCCCACAGGGCAGTTCTTC.

CDR3 in amino acids: CASSFRDREYGYTF. CDR3 nucleotides: TGTGCCAGCAGTTTTCGAGACAGGGAATATGGCTACACCTTC. V is TRBV28 and J is TRBJ1-2; the match to TRBD1 covers 7 bases. This CDR3 is built from 14 residues. Germline CDR1 reads MDHEN; CDR2 reads SYDVKM. The V gene end was trimmed by 3 bases and the J gene end by 5 bases; junction bases not matched to a gene: 6.

The CDR3 DNA is TGCGCCAGCAGCCCGGGTGAGGTTGAGCAAACAGGGGTTCCGATGGATGAGCAGTTCTTC. Amino acid sequence: CASSPGEVEQTGVPMDEQFF. The V and J genes are TRBV5-1 and TRBJ2-1, with 7 bases aligning to TRBD1. Germline assignment: CDR1 SGHRS and CDR2 YFSETQ. This CDR3 is 20 amino acids long. The V gene end was trimmed by 4 bases and the J gene end by 8 bases; junction bases not matched to a gene: 27.

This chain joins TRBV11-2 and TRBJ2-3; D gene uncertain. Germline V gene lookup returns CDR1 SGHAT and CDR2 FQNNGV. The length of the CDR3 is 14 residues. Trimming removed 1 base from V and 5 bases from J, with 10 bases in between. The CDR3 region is CASSLVPPKDTQYF. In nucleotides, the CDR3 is TGTGCCAGCAGCTTAGTCCCTCCTAAAGATACGCAGTATTTT.

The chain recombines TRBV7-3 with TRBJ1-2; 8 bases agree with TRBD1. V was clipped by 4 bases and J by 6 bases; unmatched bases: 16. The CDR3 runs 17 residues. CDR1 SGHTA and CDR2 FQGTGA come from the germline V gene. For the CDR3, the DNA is TGTGCCAGCAGCTGGCCGCGGACAGGGTCAGGCCTAGATGGCTACACCTTC. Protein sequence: CASSWPRTGSGLDGYTF. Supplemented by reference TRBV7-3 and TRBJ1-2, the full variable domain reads GAGVSQTPSNKVTEKGKYVELRCDPISGHTALYWYRQSLGQGPEFLIYFQGTGAADDSGLPNDRFFAVRPEGSVSTLKIQRTERGDSAVYLCASSWPRTGSGLDGYTFGSGTRLTVV.

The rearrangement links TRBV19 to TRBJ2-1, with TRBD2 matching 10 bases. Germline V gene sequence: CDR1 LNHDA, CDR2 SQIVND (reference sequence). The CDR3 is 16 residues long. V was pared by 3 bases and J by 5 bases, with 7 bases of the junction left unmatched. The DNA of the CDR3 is TGTGCCAGTAGTATGGCTAGCGGGAGACTAGACAATGAGCAGTTCTTC. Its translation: CASSMASGRLDNEQFF. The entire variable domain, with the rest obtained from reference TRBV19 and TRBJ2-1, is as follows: DGGITQSPKYLFRKEGQNVTLSCEQNLNHDAMYWYRQDPGQGLRLIYYSQIVNDFQKGDIAEGYSVSREKKESFPLTVTSAQKNPTAFYLCASSMASGRLDNEQFFGPGTRLTVL.

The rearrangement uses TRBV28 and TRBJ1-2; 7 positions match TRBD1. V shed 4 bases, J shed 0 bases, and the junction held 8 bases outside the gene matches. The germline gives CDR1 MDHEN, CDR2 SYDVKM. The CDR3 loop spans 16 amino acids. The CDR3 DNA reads TGTGCCAGCAGTTCAACAGGGGAGCAAGCTAACTATGGCTACACCTTC. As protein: CASSSTGEQANYGYTF.

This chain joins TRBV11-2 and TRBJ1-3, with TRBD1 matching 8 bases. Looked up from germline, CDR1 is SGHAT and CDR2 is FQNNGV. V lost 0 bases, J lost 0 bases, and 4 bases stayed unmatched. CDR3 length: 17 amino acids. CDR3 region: CASSLELTGVSGNTIYF. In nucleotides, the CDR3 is TGTGCCAGCAGCTTAGAGTTGACAGGGGTCTCTGGAAACACCATATATTTT.